The 21 T cell receptor beta chains in this list originate from one sample, sequenced in a study of cytomegalovirus exposure and HLA in healthy donors. The PCR used 60 Vbeta and 13 Jbeta primers. Sequencing used immunoSEQ multiplex PCR; TCRdb keeps in-frame clones, though not all of them. There are about 160,000 clones in the sample; roughly 80% occur only once, and 3% to 3.5% lies in the top ten. The sample comprised PBMCs. The receptors derive from a woman aged 40 to 50 in good health and CMV-seronegative.

The chain has TRBV10-1 and TRBJ1-5; D perhaps matches TRBD1 (5 bases). This CDR3 contains 13 residues. CDR1 is WNHNN, CDR2 SYGVQD, per germline (reference sequence). Trimming removed 5 bases at V and 5 bases at J, with 10 bases between. CDR3 loop: CASSQQVDQPQHF. The DNA for the CDR3 is TGCGCCAGCAGTCAACAGGTTGATCAGCCCCAGCATTTT.

This clone was observed a few times. V is TRBV6-5 and J is TRBJ2-1, with D possibly being TRBD2 (5 bases). Germline loops: CDR1 MNHEY, CDR2 SVGAGI. Trimming left V 2 bases short and J 7 bases short, with 12 bases between. This CDR3 region has 14 residues. For the CDR3, the DNA is TGTGCCAGCAGTTACGCGGGTAGGCCGAATGAGCAGTTCTTC. It codes for CASSYAGRPNEQFF.

The V call is TRBV4-1, the J call TRBJ1-2; D might be TRBD1 (6 bases). Germline V CDR1 and CDR2: MGHRA, YSYEKL. The CDR3 length is 14 residues. V lost 0 bases to trimming and J lost 5 bases, with 10 bases between them. The CDR3 DNA follows: TGCGCCAGCAGCCAAGAGTCTACAGGGTATGGCTACACCTTC. This translates into CASSQESTGYGYTF.

The J gene is TRBJ1-6, the V gene TRBV5-4; tentatively, D is TRBD1 (6 bases). The germline CDR1 and CDR2 sequences are SGHNT and YYREEE (reference sequence). This CDR3 comprises 14 residues. The V and J ends lost 3 bases and 9 bases respectively, with 13 bases between them. The CDR3 region is CASSSQQGTSPLHF. In DNA, the CDR3 is TGTGCCAGCAGCTCGCAACAGGGTACTTCACCCCTCCACTTT.

This chain connects TRBV7-9 to TRBJ1-4; the D gene is possibly TRBD1 (6 bases). Trimming left V 5 bases short and J 3 bases short, with 13 bases between. The germline V gene has CDR1 SEHNR and CDR2 FQNEAQ (reference sequence). The CDR3 is made up of 15 amino acids. Here the CDR3 DNA reads TGTGCCAGCAGCCCCCTAAGGGGGTCTAATGAAAAACTGTTTTTT. It is translated as CASSPLRGSNEKLFF.

The rearrangement joins TRBV6-1 to TRBJ1-1; 7 positions agree with TRBD1. The CDR3 has 13 amino acids. Germline V lookup: CDR1 MNHNS, CDR2 SASEGT. The junction had 8 bases not matched to a gene; V was cut back by 6 bases and J by 7 bases. The CDR3 coding sequence is TGTGCCAGCAGAACGGGACAGACTGATGAAGCTTTCTTT. It specifies CASRTGQTDEAFF.

The chain combines TRBV5-1 with TRBJ1-1; 8 bases align to TRBD1. Germline V CDR1 and CDR2: SGHRS, YFSETQ. J was trimmed by 5 bases and V by 4 bases; bases with no gene match: 7. This CDR3 region has 14 residues. The CDR3 sequence is CASSPQGAGTEAFF. DNA for the CDR3: TGCGCCAGCAGCCCTCAGGGGGCGGGAACTGAAGCTTTCTTT.

The V call is TRBV19, the J call TRBJ2-5; TRBD1 is a possible D gene (5 bases). Per the germline V gene, CDR1 is LNHDA and CDR2 is SQIVND (reference sequence). This CDR3 comprises 14 residues. V shed 3 bases and J shed 4 bases, with 12 bases lying between them. The CDR3 loop is CASSIKGDGETQYF. The CDR3, as DNA: TGTGCCAGTAGTATTAAAGGGGATGGAGAGACCCAGTACTTC.

This clone is a singleton in its sample. V gene TRBV7-6 combines with J gene TRBJ1-1; 8 bases are a match to TRBD1. Germline-derived CDR1 and CDR2 are SGHVS and FNYEAQ. Unmatched junction bases numbered 13, after V lost 5 bases and J lost 5 bases. This CDR3 contains 16 residues. CDR3 in amino acids: CASSQRARTGRTEAFF. The CDR3 coding sequence is TGTGCCAGCAGCCAACGCGCCAGGACAGGGAGGACTGAAGCTTTCTTT.

This clone has just a few counts. V gene TRBV7-8 combines with J gene TRBJ1-1; no clear D. Trimming took 1 base from V and 2 from J, leaving 8 bases between them. From germline, CDR1 is SGHVS and CDR2 FQNEAQ. The CDR3 is 14 amino acids. CDR3 sequence reads: CASSLESGNTEAFF. CDR3 coding DNA: TGTGCCAGCAGCTTAGAGTCGGGAAACACTGAAGCTTTCTTT.

This chain links TRBV6-5 with TRBJ1-1; 10 bases align to TRBD1. Losses at the gene ends were 6 bases for V and 7 bases for J; bases not matched to a gene: 5. Germline V lookup: CDR1 MNHEY, CDR2 SVGAGI. The CDR3 is 13 amino acids. CDR3 sequence (DNA): TGTGCCAGCAGCTATGGGACAGGGGTTGAAGCTTTCTTT. This codes for CASSYGTGVEAFF.

Of note for this clone: The germline gene is not matched at one end of the junction; a read error may be the cause. J is TRBJ1-1 and V is TRBV7-9; 7 nucleotides line up with TRBD1. The CDR3 spans 13 residues. Germline V CDR1 and CDR2: SEHNR, FQNEAQ (reference sequence). CDR3 nucleotides: TGTTCCAGCAGCCGTACAGGGGACACTGAAGCTTTCTTT. Translated: CSSSRTGDTEAFF.

The DNA of the CDR3 is TGTGCCAGCTCTGTAACAGGGTCCGAGGACACTGAAGCTTTCTTT. The encoded protein is CASSVTGSEDTEAFF. The chain uses TRBV18 and TRBJ1-1; the D gene is possibly TRBD1 (6 bases). The length of the CDR3 is 15 residues. V was clipped by 6 bases and J by 3 bases, with 17 bases between them. CDR1 and CDR2 from the germline V gene are KGHSH and LQKENI. The full variable domain, with the rest looked up from reference TRBV18 and TRBJ1-1, is NAGVMQNPRHLVRRRGQEARLRCSPMKGHSHVYWYRQLPEEGLKFMVYLQKENIIDESGMPKERFSAEFPKEGPSILRIQQVVRGDSAAYFCASSVTGSEDTEAFFGQGTRLTVV.

The rearrangement joins TRBV5-1 to TRBJ2-3, with D unclear. The germline V gene encodes CDR1 SGHRS and CDR2 YFSETQ. V lost 5 bases and J lost 5, with 15 bases in between. The CDR3 is 14 residues long. The DNA of the CDR3 is TGCGCCAGCAGTGTTGCTAGACCGAAAGATACGCAGTATTTT. Translated, it gives CASSVARPKDTQYF.

The sample holds a few counts of this clone. The rearrangement uses TRBV28 and TRBJ1-1; TRBD1 matches at 8 bases. The CDR3 is made up of 15 amino acids. The trim removed 5 bases at V and 4 bases at J, leaving 9 bases unmatched. CDR1 is MDHEN, CDR2 SYDVKM, per germline. DNA of the CDR3: TGTGCCAGCAGTCCCTCCGGACAGGGAGCCACTGAAGCTTTCTTT. This translates into CASSPSGQGATEAFF.

The chain joins TRBV7-9 to TRBJ1-1, with 7 nucleotides matching TRBD1. The germline V gene has CDR1 SEHNR and CDR2 FQNEAQ (reference sequence). V trimming: 0 bases; J trimming: 4 bases; junction bases outside the gene matches: 5. This CDR3 contains 15 residues. CDR3 nucleotide sequence: TGTGCCAGCAGCTTAGCCGGGACAGTTTCCACTGAAGCTTTCTTT. This sequence encodes CASSLAGTVSTEAFF.

The gene calls are TRBV5-1 and TRBJ1-2; D unresolved. This CDR3 is built from 12 residues. CDR1 and CDR2 (germline): SGHRS, YFSETQ. V was shortened by 0 bases and J by 4 bases, with 4 bases between the two germline ends. CDR3 nucleotides: TGCGCCAGCAGCTTGGACACCTATGGCTACACCTTC. Its protein is CASSLDTYGYTF.

The chain recombines TRBV9 with TRBJ1-3; D is uncertain. Germline V CDR1 and CDR2: SGDLS, YYNGEE. This CDR3 spans 14 amino acids. V lost 3 bases to trimming and J lost 4 bases, with 11 bases between them. The CDR3 sequence: CASSETSPGNTIYF. The DNA of the CDR3 is TGTGCCAGCAGCGAAACGAGCCCGGGAAACACCATATATTTT. Together with reference TRBV9 and TRBJ1-3, the CDR3 gives the full variable domain: DSGVTQTPKHLITATGQRVTLRCSPRSGDLSVYWYQQSLDQGLQFLIQYYNGEERAKGNILERFSAQQFPDLHSELNLSSLELGDSALYFCASSETSPGNTIYFGEGSWLTVV.

The genes are TRBV27 and TRBJ1-6; 10 positions match TRBD1. The CDR3 has 13 amino acids. Germline V gene lookup returns CDR1 MNHEY and CDR2 SMNVEV (reference sequence). V dropped 6 bases and J dropped 12; count of bases not matched to a gene: 5. The CDR3 DNA sequence: TGTGCCAGCAGGTGGGACAGGGGAGGACCCCTCCACTTT. Its translation is CASRWDRGGPLHF.

This clone came up once. This rearrangement joins TRBV28 to TRBJ1-5; the D gene is possibly TRBD1 (5 bases). Germline-derived CDR1 and CDR2 are MDHEN and SYDVKM. This CDR3 is 15 amino acids long. The ends were cut back, 6 bases at V and 6 bases at J, with 18 bases in the middle. The CDR3 protein is CASSPPGRGGQPQHF. The CDR3 nucleotides are TGTGCCAGCAGCCCCCCAGGGCGGGGAGGTCAGCCCCAGCATTTT.

This clone was counted between two and nine times. The chain links TRBV19 to TRBJ1-1; TRBD1 matches at 10 bases. Looked up from germline, CDR1 is LNHDA and CDR2 is SQIVND (reference sequence). The trim removed 6 bases at V and 5 bases at J, leaving 12 bases unmatched. The CDR3 extends over 16 amino acids. The CDR3 sequence: CASSSLRQGARTEAFF. In DNA form, the CDR3 reads TGTGCCAGTAGCTCCCTTAGACAGGGGGCAAGGACTGAAGCTTTCTTT.